This TCR beta chain was sequenced for a study of blood T cell repertoires in COVID-19. In the study overall: T cells, B-cell-depleted T cells, or PBMCs provided the cDNA or gDNA that served as material.

Sequencing used immunoSEQ multiplex PCR; TCRdb keeps in-frame clones, though not all of them. The table lists some 400,000 clones, around 91% of them singletons. Germline loops: CDR1 LNHDA, CDR2 SQIVND (reference sequence). V was pared by 4 bases and J by 5 bases, with 18 bases between. This CDR3 contains 16 residues. Sequenced input: PBMCs or T cells enriched from blood (not recorded which). This clonotype originated in a man aged 30 to 45 who had recovered from COVID-19. The rearrangement uses TRBV19 and TRBJ2-1; D is perhaps TRBD1 (7 bases). DNA of the CDR3: TGTGCCAGTAGTAGTCCCGGAGGGGGCACCAACAATGAGCAGTTCTTC. This codes for CASSSPGGGTNNEQFF.